These 16 T cell receptor beta chains were all obtained from the same sample, sequenced in a study of T cell repertoires in cytomegalovirus infection. TCRdb used MiXCR to reprocess the reads, holding one entry per CDR3 protein. This repertoire shows hundreds of thousands of distinct CDR3 sequences, roughly 22% found once; its top ten account for 18%. Material: CD8+ T cells from PBMCs. The receptors shown here come from a human donor in good health (CMV status not recorded). Some clones in this sample may be carry-over from other donors' samples.

This clonotype was observed a handful of times. The chain joins TRBV7-2 to TRBJ2-2; no reliable D call. Trimming pared 1 base from V and 1 base from J, leaving 7 bases between. The CDR3 sequence is 15 residues long. Germline V lookup: CDR1 SGHTA, CDR2 FQGNSA. The CDR3 sequence: CASSLEAQNTGELFF. CDR3 in DNA: TGTGCCAGCAGCTTAGAGGCCCAGAACACCGGGGAGCTGTTTTTT.

Comment on this clonotype: A much larger clone is a single base away; this may be a read error. The chain uses TRBV28 and TRBJ2-3, with a tentative D call TRBD2 (5 bases). Germline V CDR1 and CDR2: MDHEN, SYDVKM. This CDR3 is 15 amino acids long. The CDR3 DNA follows: TGTGTCAGCAGCCCTAATACGGGAAGCACAGATACGCAGTATTTT. As protein: CVSSPNTGSTDTQYF.

J is TRBJ2-7 and V is TRBV28; perhaps D is TRBD1 or TRBD2 (5 bases each). V dropped 2 bases and J dropped 4 bases, with 15 bases sitting between them. The CDR3 contains 15 residues. Germline V CDR1 and CDR2: MDHEN, SYDVKM. DNA of the CDR3: TGTGCCAGCAGTTTAAGCTTGGGGGTTATGTACGAGCAGTACTTC. Protein product: CASSLSLGVMYEQYF. The full variable domain, its missing parts supplied by reference TRBV28 and TRBJ2-7, is DVKVTQSSRYLVKRTGEKVFLECVQDMDHENMFWYRQDPGLGLRLIYFSYDVKMKEKGDIPEGYSVSREKKERFSLILESASTNQTSMYLCASSLSLGVMYEQYFGPGTRLTVT.

As to this clonotype: The junction differs from germline at one of its ends, possibly a read error. V is TRBV20-1 and J is TRBJ2-5; D may match TRBD1 or TRBD2 (6 bases each). The germline V gene has CDR1 DFQATT and CDR2 SNEGSKA (reference sequence). The CDR3 totals 16 residues. This chain's CDR3 is CSARGVYREEGETQYF. The CDR3 DNA sequence: TGCAGTGCCAGAGGGGTGTACAGGGAGGAAGGGGAGACCCAGTACTTC.

The rearrangement uses TRBV13 and TRBJ2-7, with D possibly being TRBD1 (6 bases). Per the germline V gene, CDR1 is PRHDT and CDR2 is FYEKMQ (reference sequence). This CDR3 spans 15 amino acids. Trimming pared 2 bases from V and 4 bases from J, leaving 15 bases between. The CDR3, as DNA: TGTGCCAGCAGCTTAAACACAGGGTTCCATTACGAGCAGTACTTC. Translation: CASSLNTGFHYEQYF.

This clonotype was counted many times. J is TRBJ2-1 and V is TRBV7-9; D remains unclear. V lost 2 bases, J lost 9 bases, and 5 bases lay in between. The CDR3 has 11 residues. Germline V gene data show CDR1 as SEHNR and CDR2 as FQNEAQ (reference sequence). The CDR3 is CASSLIGEQFF. CDR3 bases: TGTGCCAGCAGCTTAATCGGTGAGCAGTTCTTC. The complete variable domain, with remaining parts taken from reference TRBV7-9 and TRBJ2-1, reads DTGVSQNPRHKITKRGQNVTFRCDPISEHNRLYWYRQTLGQGPEFLTYFQNEAQLEKSRLLSDRFSAERPKGSFSTLEIQRTEQGDSAMYLCASSLIGEQFFGPGTRLTVL.

This clonotype was seen ten or more times. The V gene is TRBV25-1, the J gene TRBJ2-1; tentatively, D is TRBD1 (5 bases). Germline V gives CDR1 MGHDK, CDR2 SYGVNS. V shed 2 bases and J shed 8 bases, with 13 bases lying between them. The CDR3 is 14 residues long. The CDR3 reads CASSEQGIVYEQFF. The CDR3 DNA sequence: TGTGCCAGCAGTGAACAGGGTATTGTCTATGAGCAGTTCTTC.

Turning to this clonotype: Relative to the germline gene, one junction end is altered; a read error may explain this. This rearrangement joins TRBV4-1 to TRBJ2-1; 11 nucleotides match TRBD2. CDR3 length equals 18 residues. Germline values: CDR1 MGHRA, CDR2 YSYEKL. The CDR3 here is CASSQDRVAGGLHNKQFF. DNA of the CDR3: TGCGCCAGCAGCCAAGATAGGGTAGCGGGGGGGCTTCACAATAAGCAGTTCTTC.

Only a few counts were recorded for this clonotype. The chain links TRBV2 to TRBJ2-3; D is perhaps TRBD1 or TRBD2 (5 bases each). The CDR3 consists of 15 residues. Germline CDR1 reads SNHLY; CDR2 reads FYNNEI. Trimming took 3 bases from V and 0 from J, leaving 10 bases between them. The CDR3 nucleotides are TGTGCCAGCAGTGAGGGGGTAGCAAGCACAGATACGCAGTATTTT. Its translation: CASSEGVASTDTQYF.

The table lists this clonotype with a few counts. The chain uses TRBV29-1 and TRBJ1-1, with D perhaps TRBD1 (5 bases). This CDR3 has 13 amino acids. V was trimmed by 3 bases and J by 2 bases, leaving 10 bases between them. Germline assignment: CDR1 SQVTM and CDR2 ANQGSEA. The CDR3 DNA reads TGCAGCGTTGAGCCGGGGGTAAACACTGAAGCTTTCTTT. Its protein product is CSVEPGVNTEAFF. The variable domain in full, with the rest retrieved from reference TRBV29-1 and TRBJ1-1, is SAVISQKPSRDICQRGTSLTIQCQVDSQVTMMFWYRQQPGQSLTLIATANQGSEATYESGFVIDKFPISRPNLTFSTLTVSNMSPEDSSIYLCSVEPGVNTEAFFGQGTRLTVV.

This clonotype was counted a few times. The rearrangement links TRBV5-6 to TRBJ2-7; no firm D call. CDR1 SGHDT and CDR2 YYEEEE come from the germline V gene. The CDR3 length is 12 residues. V dropped 3 bases and J dropped 7 bases, with 11 bases sitting between them. The CDR3 DNA sequence: TGTGCCAGCAGCTCCGACACCGTTGAGCAGTACTTC. Translating it yields CASSSDTVEQYF. Drawing the rest from reference TRBV5-6 and TRBJ2-7, the complete variable domain is DAGVTQSPTHLIKTRGQQVTLRCSPKSGHDTVSWYQQALGQGPQFIFQYYEEEERQRGNFPDRFSGHQFPNYSSELNVNALLLGDSALYLCASSSDTVEQYFGPGTRLTVT.

This clonotype came up a few times. The CDR3 bases are TGTGCCACCAGTGATTTGGCAGGCCCTCGGGATACGCAGTATTTT. Translated, it gives CATSDLAGPRDTQYF. This chain joins TRBV24-1 and TRBJ2-3; unclear D gene. From germline, CDR1 is KGHDR and CDR2 SFDVKD. The CDR3 runs 15 residues. Trimming stripped 0 bases from V and 6 bases from J, with 12 bases between.

V and J are TRBV7-2 and TRBJ2-3, with D possibly matching TRBD1 (6 bases). V was cut by 4 bases and J by 3 bases, with 14 bases left in between. CDR1 and CDR2 from the germline V gene are SGHTA and FQGNSA. CDR3 length: 15 amino acids. The CDR3 DNA reads TGTGCCAGCAGCTGGGGGTCTGGACAGACAGATACGCAGTATTTT. This sequence encodes CASSWGSGQTDTQYF. The full variable domain, rest sourced from reference TRBV7-2 and TRBJ2-3, is GAGVSQSPSNKVTEKGKDVELRCDPISGHTALYWYRQSLGQGLEFLIYFQGNSAPDKSGLPSDRFSAERTGGSVSTLTIQRTQQEDSAVYLCASSWGSGQTDTQYFGPGTRLTVL.

This chain links TRBV20-1 with TRBJ2-1; 9 bases agree with TRBD2. This CDR3 contains 16 residues. V trimming: 3 bases; J trimming: 2 bases; junction bases outside the gene matches: 8. Germline CDR1 reads DFQATT; CDR2 reads SNEGSKA (reference sequence). Written as DNA, the CDR3 is TGCAGTGCTAGTACCGGGCTAGCGGGGACCTACAATGAGCAGTTCTTC. Translating gives CSASTGLAGTYNEQFF.

There are many counts of this clonotype. The chain links TRBV12-3 or TRBV12-4 to TRBJ2-6; no clear D. The V end was cut by 5 bases, the J end by 0 bases, with 5 bases between. The CDR3 extends over 14 amino acids. CDR3 sequence: CASSPLSGANVLTF. The DNA for the CDR3 is TGTGCCAGCAGTCCGCTCTCTGGGGCCAACGTCCTGACTTTC.

The chain has TRBV12-3 or TRBV12-4 and TRBJ2-3, with 9 positions matching TRBD2. V lost 1 base, J lost 6 bases, and 2 bases stayed unmatched. The CDR3 is 14 amino acids. In nucleotides, the CDR3 is TGTGCCAGCAGTTTAGTTCTAGCGGGGGATACGCAGTATTTT. Protein: CASSLVLAGDTQYF.